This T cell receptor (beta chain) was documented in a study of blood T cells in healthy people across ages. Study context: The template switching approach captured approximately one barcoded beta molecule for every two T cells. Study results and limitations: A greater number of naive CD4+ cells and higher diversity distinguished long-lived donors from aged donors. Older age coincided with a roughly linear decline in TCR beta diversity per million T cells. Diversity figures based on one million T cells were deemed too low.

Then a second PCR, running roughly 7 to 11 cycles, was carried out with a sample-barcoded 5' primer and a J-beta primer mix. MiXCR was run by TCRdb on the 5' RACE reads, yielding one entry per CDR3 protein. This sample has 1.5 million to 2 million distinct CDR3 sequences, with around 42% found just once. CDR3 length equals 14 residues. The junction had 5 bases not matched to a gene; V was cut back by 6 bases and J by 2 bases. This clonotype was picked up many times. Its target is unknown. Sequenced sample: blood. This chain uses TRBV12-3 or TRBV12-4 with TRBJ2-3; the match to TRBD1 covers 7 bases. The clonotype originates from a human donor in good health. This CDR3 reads CASSYRGITDTQYF. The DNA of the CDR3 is TGTGCCAGCAGCTACAGGGGCATCACAGATACGCAGTATTTT.